A selection of T cell receptor beta chains follows, all from one sample in a study of blood T cell repertoires in COVID-19. Profiling relied on immunoSEQ multiplex PCR, and the TCRdb table lists in-frame clones only, not all of them. The sample consists of 440,000 or so clones, 70% to 90% of them appearing once. Sequenced sample: peripheral blood. The receptors shown here come from a woman in her forties with COVID-19, enrolled during active disease. The CDR3 runs from the conserved cysteine through the conserved F or W. The D gene is left open where the match is weak. The size of a clone is reported for some rows only, either as once, few or many, or as a class for expanded clones.

>NA|NA|TRBJ2-5|TRBV11-1
TGTGCCAGCAGCTTAGCCGACAGGCTGTACCAAGAGACCCAGTACTTC
CASSLADRLYQETQYF
>NA|NA|TRBJ1-1|TRBV7-9
TGTGCCAGCAGCTTAATGAACTCCGGGAGAGCTTTCTTT
CASSLMNSGRAFF
>NA|NA|TRBJ2-5|TRBV5-8
TGTGCCAGCCGCGAGGGGGGGCGGGTGACCCAGTACTTC
CASREGGRVTQYF
>TRBD1|NA|TRBJ2-7|TRBV18
TGTGCCAGCTCCTGGGACAGGTCAACCTACGAGCAGTACTTC
CASSWDRSTYEQYF
>TRBD1|NA|TRBJ1-1|TRBV6-1
TGTGCCAGCAGTTTCGACAGGGGAGCGACTGAAGCTTTCTTT
CASSFDRGATEAFF
>TRBD1|NA|TRBJ1-5|TRBV6-2/TRBV6-3
TGTGCCAGCAGTTACTCGATTAAGGCCTCATGGGACAGGGCGAATCAGCCCCAGCATTTT
CASSYSIKASWDRANQPQHF
>NA|NA|TRBJ1-2|TRBV18
TGTGCCAGCTCACCAAGCCAGGGGAACTATGGCTACACCTTC
CASSPSQGNYGYTF
>NA|few|TRBJ2-2|TRBV7-8
TGTGCCAGCAGCTTAGATGCGGTGGGGAACACCGGGGAGCTGTTTTTT
CASSLDAVGNTGELFF
>TRBD1|NA|TRBJ1-5|TRBV27
TGTGCCAGCAGTTGGGGGACAGGCGGCAATCAGCCCCAGCATTTT
CASSWGTGGNQPQHF
>TRBD1|NA|TRBJ2-1|TRBV7-3
TGTGCCAGCAGAGACAGGGGGGACAATGAGCAGTTCTTC
CASRDRGDNEQFF
>NA|once|TRBJ2-1|TRBV27
TGTGCCAGCAAAACAGCTAACTCCTACAATGAGCAGTTCTTC
CASKTANSYNEQFF
>TRBD1|NA|TRBJ1-6|TRBV10-3
TGTGCCATCAGTGAGTTACAGGGGCGCTCCTATAATTCACCCCTCCACTTT
CAISELQGRSYNSPLHF
>NA|NA|TRBJ2-7|TRBV7-6
TGTGCCAGCAGCCTTATACCATCGGGACTGAGCTACGAGCAGTACTTC
CASSLIPSGLSYEQYF
>NA|NA|TRBJ1-3|TRBV7-3
TGTGCCAGCAGCTCCGAGGGAAACACCATATATTTT
CASSSEGNTIYF
>NA|NA|TRBJ1-4|TRBV5-5
TGTGCCAGCAGTTTCGGGGCGCGGGGAACTAATGAAAAACTGTTTTTT
CASSFGARGTNEKLFF